One sample yielded the 29 T cell receptor beta chains listed below, sequenced in a study of blood T cell repertoires in COVID-19. Here immunoSEQ multiplex PCR was the method, and the copy in TCRdb shows in-frame clones only, minus some. The sample consists of 76,000 or so clones, roughly 89% of them appearing once. Sequenced material: peripheral blood. The receptors come from a human donor in a cohort sampled during active COVID-19.

The V call is TRBV3-1 (or the pseudogene TRBV3-2), the J call TRBJ2-4; D is perhaps TRBD1 (6 bases). Germline V gene lookup returns CDR1 LGHDT and CDR2 YNNKEL (reference sequence). There are 13 residues in the CDR3. Trimming left V 3 bases short and J 6 bases short, with 9 bases between. The CDR3 sequence is CASSQRGLNIQYF. The CDR3 DNA reads TGTGCCAGCAGCCAGAGGGGGTTAAACATTCAGTACTTC.

V and J are TRBV15 and TRBJ2-5; TRBD2 aligns across 11 bases. Germline V gene data show CDR1 as LNHNV and CDR2 as YYDKDF (reference sequence). This CDR3 has 17 amino acids. Trimming cost V 5 bases and J 4 bases; bases outside gene matches: 12. In DNA, the CDR3 is TGTGCCACCAGCCCACGTAGCGGGGGGGCCGCTTTAGAGACCCAGTACTTC. It encodes CATSPRSGGAALETQYF.

The chain joins TRBV29-1 to TRBJ2-5, with D tentatively TRBD2 (6 bases). Between the trimmed V and J ends, which lost 0 bases and 1 base, there was a span of 9 bases. The CDR3 is 14 residues long. Germline V CDR1 and CDR2: SQVTM, ANQGSEA. The CDR3 sequence is CSVEEVGGQETQYF. As DNA, the CDR3 is TGCAGCGTTGAAGAGGTGGGGGGCCAAGAGACCCAGTACTTC.

The J gene is TRBJ2-1, the V gene TRBV2; the D gene is possibly TRBD1 (5 bases). V gave up 7 bases and J gave up 0 bases, with 7 bases separating them. The CDR3 spans 13 residues. Germline V gene data show CDR1 as SNHLY and CDR2 as FYNNEI. The CDR3 nucleotides are TGTGCCAGCAAGGGGAACTCCTACAATGAGCAGTTCTTC. Amino acids: CASKGNSYNEQFF.

The V call is TRBV11-2, the J call TRBJ2-3, with 10 bases identical to TRBD1. Trimming removed 5 bases from V and 6 bases from J; junction bases left unmatched: 2. Germline V gives CDR1 SGHAT, CDR2 FQNNGV. The CDR3 extends over 13 amino acids. CDR3 DNA: TGTGCCAGCAGCCTGGACAGGGGGGATACGCAGTATTTT. Protein: CASSLDRGDTQYF.

This sequence joins TRBV6-2 or TRBV6-3 and TRBJ1-6, with TRBD1 matching over 9 bases. This CDR3 region has 16 residues. Germline V gene lookup returns CDR1 MNHEY and CDR2 SVGEGT. Trimming cost V 5 bases and J 5 bases; bases outside gene matches: 7. Here the CDR3 DNA reads TGTGCCAGCAGTCCCGACAGGGGGTACGATAATTCACCCCTCCACTTT. This sequence encodes CASSPDRGYDNSPLHF.

This clone has only one observation. This chain uses TRBV3-1 (or the pseudogene TRBV3-2) with TRBJ2-2; D not certain. This CDR3 region has 13 residues. The germline V gene has CDR1 LGHDT and CDR2 YNNKEL (reference sequence). Trimming removed 6 bases at V and 1 base at J, with 6 bases between. DNA for the CDR3: TGTGCCAGCAGACAGCAGAACACCGGGGAGCTGTTTTTT. Amino acid sequence: CASRQQNTGELFF.

This chain uses TRBV5-1 with TRBJ2-3; TRBD1 aligns across 7 bases. The length of the CDR3 is 15 residues. V was pared by 4 bases and J by 2 bases, with 7 bases of the junction left unmatched. The V gene's germline CDR1 is SGHRS and CDR2 YFSETQ. Here the CDR3 reads CASSQNRGFTDTQYF. CDR3 bases: TGCGCCAGCAGCCAGAACAGGGGATTCACAGATACGCAGTATTTT.

This chain's CDR3 is CASSPGQRYGYTF. CDR3 sequence (DNA): TGTGCCAGCAGCCCCGGACAGAGATATGGCTACACCTTC. The chain has TRBV7-6 and TRBJ1-2, with D possibly TRBD1 on 6 matching bases. From germline, CDR1 is SGHVS and CDR2 FNYEAQ. V lost 5 bases and J lost 5, with 12 bases in between. The CDR3 loop spans 13 amino acids.

This clone was recorded once. J is TRBJ2-5 and V is TRBV2; 7 nucleotides align to TRBD1. Germline CDR1 is SNHLY and CDR2 is FYNNEI. This CDR3 spans 15 amino acids. V lost 4 bases to trimming and J lost 2 bases; unmatched junction nucleotides: 7. CDR3 in amino acids: CASSVTDRPQETQYF. The CDR3 DNA is TGTGCCAGCAGTGTAACGGACAGGCCTCAAGAGACCCAGTACTTC.

The chain links TRBV27 to TRBJ2-7, with TRBD1 as a possible D gene (6 bases). This CDR3 has 14 residues. V lost 5 bases to trimming and J lost 1 base, with 12 bases between them. Germline CDR1 is MNHEY and CDR2 is SMNVEV (reference sequence). CDR3 nucleotides: TGTGCCAGCAGTCTGACAGGTTCGTCCTACGAGCAGTACTTC. Translation: CASSLTGSSYEQYF.

The chain carries TRBV5-1 and TRBJ2-3; D might be TRBD1 (7 bases). The V gene lost 4 bases and the J gene lost 5 bases, with 14 bases spanning the gap. Germline CDR1 SGHRS, CDR2 YFSETQ. The CDR3 runs to 14 residues. CDR3 sequence reads: CASSGGTVGDTQYF. The CDR3 DNA follows: TGCGCCAGCAGCGGGGGGACAGTAGGAGATACGCAGTATTTT.

The table lists this clone with a count of one. The chain links TRBV6-5 to TRBJ1-2; 7 positions match TRBD1. Germline V gene lookup returns CDR1 MNHEY and CDR2 SVGAGI. Trimming removed 1 base from V and 5 bases from J; junction bases left unmatched: 7. This CDR3 spans 15 amino acids. The CDR3 DNA is TGTGCCAGCAGTTACTTAGGGACAGATTCGTATGGCTACACCTTC. As protein: CASSYLGTDSYGYTF.

The J gene is TRBJ1-1, the V gene TRBV19, with unresolved D. Germline assignment: CDR1 LNHDA and CDR2 SQIVND (reference sequence). V lost 3 bases and J lost 1, with 9 bases in between. The CDR3 spans 14 residues. The CDR3 protein is CASSIRVWNTEAFF. In DNA, the CDR3 is TGTGCCAGTAGTATCCGAGTTTGGAACACTGAAGCTTTCTTT.

This chain links TRBV6-5 with TRBJ2-7; tentatively, D is TRBD1 (6 bases). The germline gives CDR1 MNHEY, CDR2 SVGAGI. V was pared by 2 bases and J by 3 bases, with 14 bases between. This CDR3 is 15 amino acids long. The CDR3 protein is CASSYQAGEYYEQYF. The CDR3 bases are TGTGCCAGCAGTTACCAGGCAGGGGAATACTACGAGCAGTACTTC.

The rearrangement joins TRBV4-2 to TRBJ1-6, with D perhaps TRBD1 (5 bases). CDR1 is LGHNA and CDR2 is YNFKEQ in the germline V gene. This CDR3 is 16 amino acids long. Trimming removed 0 bases at V and 6 bases at J, with 12 bases between. This chain's CDR3 is CASSQEGGVGNSPLHF. In DNA, the CDR3 is TGTGCCAGCAGCCAAGAGGGGGGGGTAGGTAATTCACCCCTCCACTTT.

The chain joins TRBV18 to TRBJ2-7, with a tentative D call TRBD1 (5 bases). The germline gives CDR1 KGHSH, CDR2 LQKENI. The CDR3 contains 12 residues. V was trimmed by 5 bases and J by 4 bases, leaving 9 bases between them. The CDR3, as DNA: TGTGCCAGCTCAATCCAGGGTTACGAGCAGTACTTC. Residues: CASSIQGYEQYF.

The chain links TRBV9 to TRBJ2-5, with TRBD2 identical over 8 bases. CDR3 length: 13 residues. Germline CDR1 and CDR2: SGDLS and YYNGEE. Trimming cost V 0 bases and J 5 bases; bases outside gene matches: 0. CDR3 region: CASSVAGGETQYF. CDR3 DNA sequence: TGTGCCAGCAGCGTAGCGGGAGGGGAGACCCAGTACTTC.

This rearrangement joins TRBV5-1 to TRBJ1-4; TRBD1 matches at 11 bases. V shed 4 bases, J shed 8 bases, and the junction held 7 bases outside the gene matches. The CDR3 is made up of 15 amino acids. Germline CDR1 SGHRS, CDR2 YFSETQ. The CDR3, as DNA: TGCGCCAGCAGCGCGCCGGGACAGGGGGGAGAAAAACTGTTTTTT. The encoded protein is CASSAPGQGGEKLFF.

Only one count was recorded for this clone. The J gene is TRBJ1-3, the V gene TRBV18; TRBD1 aligns across 8 bases. The germline V gene encodes CDR1 KGHSH and CDR2 LQKENI. V trimming: 4 bases; J trimming: 5 bases; junction bases outside the gene matches: 10. CDR3 length: 16 amino acids. Here the CDR3 reads CASSLSGTGARNTIYF. CDR3 bases: TGTGCCAGCTCACTTTCTGGGACAGGTGCACGAAACACCATATATTTT. Full variable domain (missing parts from reference TRBV18 and TRBJ1-3): NAGVMQNPRHLVRRRGQEARLRCSPMKGHSHVYWYRQLPEEGLKFMVYLQKENIIDESGMPKERFSAEFPKEGPSILRIQQVVRGDSAAYFCASSLSGTGARNTIYFGEGSWLTVV.

The chain combines TRBV11-2 with TRBJ2-2, with a weak D call TRBD2 (5 bases). Trimming took off 6 bases at V and 0 bases at J, with 8 bases between the two ends. Germline CDR1 SGHAT, CDR2 FQNNGV. CDR3 length: 14 residues. CDR3 nucleotide sequence: TGTGCCAGCAGTTCGAGGGCGAACACCGGGGAGCTGTTTTTT. Protein product: CASSSRANTGELFF.

The CDR3 reads CASRGAVGFEKLFF. In DNA, the CDR3 is TGTGCCAGCAGGGGGGCAGTCGGGTTTGAAAAACTGTTTTTT. V is TRBV6-5 and J is TRBJ1-4, with D possibly TRBD1 on 6 matching bases. This CDR3 has 14 residues. Trimming removed 6 bases at V and 7 bases at J, with 15 bases between. Germline V gene sequence: CDR1 MNHEY, CDR2 SVGAGI.

The chain employs TRBV9 and TRBJ2-3; 7 bases are a match to TRBD1. Germline CDR1 reads SGDLS; CDR2 reads YYNGEE. V was clipped by 0 bases and J by 6 bases; unmatched bases: 4. The CDR3 runs 14 residues. The CDR3 here is CASSVGQGVDTQYF. The CDR3 DNA reads as TGTGCCAGCAGCGTAGGACAGGGAGTTGATACGCAGTATTTT.

The V gene is TRBV4-3, the J gene TRBJ1-2; D is uncertain. V shed 0 bases and J shed 6 bases, with 8 bases lying between them. CDR1 is LGHNA and CDR2 is YSLEER in the germline V gene. CDR3 size: 13 residues. The CDR3 loop is CASSQETGNGYTF. The CDR3 DNA follows: TGCGCCAGCAGCCAAGAGACCGGGAATGGCTACACCTTC.

This clone was counted a few times. This chain connects TRBV6-5 to TRBJ2-1; 9 bases match TRBD1. After removal of 6 bases from V and 0 bases from J, the junction contained 3 bases not matched to a gene. The CDR3 spans 15 residues. Germline V gene lookup returns CDR1 MNHEY and CDR2 SVGAGI. CDR3 nucleotides: TGTGCCAGCAGCCGACAGGGGGGCTCCTACAATGAGCAGTTCTTC. Translation gives CASSRQGGSYNEQFF.

The V call is TRBV2, the J call TRBJ1-2, with D possibly matching TRBD1 (6 bases). Trimming stripped 5 bases from V and 6 bases from J, with 16 bases between. CDR1 and CDR2 from the germline V gene are SNHLY and FYNNEI. The CDR3 is 14 amino acids. CDR3 in DNA: TGTGCCAGCAGTCTACGGACAGTGTCTCATGGCTACACCTTC. Protein product: CASSLRTVSHGYTF.

This rearrangement joins TRBV5-1 to TRBJ1-6; the match to TRBD1 covers 10 bases. Germline V gene lookup returns CDR1 SGHRS and CDR2 YFSETQ. Germline trimming cut 2 bases from V and 8 bases from J; bases unmatched to any gene: 7. The CDR3 loop spans 16 amino acids. This CDR3 reads CASSFLSGTGDSPLHF. The CDR3 nucleotides read TGCGCCAGCAGCTTCCTATCCGGGACAGGGGATTCACCCCTCCACTTT.

The chain uses TRBV6-2 or TRBV6-3 and TRBJ2-3; 13 nucleotides line up with TRBD2. The length of the CDR3 is 19 residues. Germline CDR1 MNHEY, CDR2 SVGEGT. The V and J ends lost 6 bases and 3 bases, in that order; junction bases with no gene match: 15. Here the CDR3 DNA reads TGTGCCAGCAGCCCTTATACTAGCGGGGGGGCCCCAGGAACAGATACGCAGTATTTT. This codes for CASSPYTSGGAPGTDTQYF.

The chain uses TRBV7-6 and TRBJ2-1; 9 nucleotides agree with TRBD2. Germline V gives CDR1 SGHVS, CDR2 FNYEAQ. V dropped 5 bases and J dropped 0; count of bases not matched to a gene: 8. This CDR3 comprises 17 residues. CDR3 sequence reads: CASSVGAGGSSYNEQFF. The CDR3 coding sequence is TGTGCCAGCAGCGTAGGGGCGGGGGGGAGCTCCTACAATGAGCAGTTCTTC.